This T cell receptor beta chain was identified in a study of CD8+CD57+ T cells in acquired aplastic anemia. The CDR3 totals 14 residues. From germline, CDR1 is LNHNV and CDR2 YYDKDF (reference sequence). Trimming removed 1 base at V and 6 bases at J, with 12 bases between. It was genomic DNA that served as the template for profiling TCR beta VDJ and CDR3. MiXCR was run by TCRdb on the reads, yielding one entry per CDR3 protein. Of about 71,000 distinct CDR3 sequences in the sample, approximately 54% were seen once. This sequence joins TRBV15 and TRBJ1-1; TRBD1 is a possible D gene (5 bases). The sequence was obtained from a human donor in good health, serving as a control. Sequenced material: sorted CD4+, CD8+, or CD8+CD57+ T cells (not recorded which) from PBMCs. The CDR3 region is CATSRVRGVPEAFF. CDR3 coding DNA: TGTGCCACCAGCAGAGTACGGGGGGTCCCTGAAGCTTTCTTT.